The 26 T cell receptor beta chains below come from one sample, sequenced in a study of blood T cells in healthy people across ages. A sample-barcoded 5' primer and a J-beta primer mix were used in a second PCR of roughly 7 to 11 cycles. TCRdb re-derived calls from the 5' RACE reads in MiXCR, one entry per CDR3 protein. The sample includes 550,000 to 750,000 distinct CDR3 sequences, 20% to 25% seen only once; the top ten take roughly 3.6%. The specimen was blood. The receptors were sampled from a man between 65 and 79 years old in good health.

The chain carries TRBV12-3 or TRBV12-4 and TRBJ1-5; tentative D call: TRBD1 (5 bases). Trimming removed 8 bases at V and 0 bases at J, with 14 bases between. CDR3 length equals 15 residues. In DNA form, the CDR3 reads TGTGCCAGCGGGACTGTGTCCAATAGCAATCAGCCCCAGCATTTT. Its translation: CASGTVSNSNQPQHF.

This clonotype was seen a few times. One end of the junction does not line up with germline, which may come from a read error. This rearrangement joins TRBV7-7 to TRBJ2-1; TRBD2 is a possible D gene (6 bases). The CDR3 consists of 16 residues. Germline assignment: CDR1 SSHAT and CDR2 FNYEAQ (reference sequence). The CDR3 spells CASSPGLGLLKNEQFF. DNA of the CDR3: TGTGCTAGCAGCCCAGGCCTCGGACTACTCAAAAATGAGCAGTTCTTC.

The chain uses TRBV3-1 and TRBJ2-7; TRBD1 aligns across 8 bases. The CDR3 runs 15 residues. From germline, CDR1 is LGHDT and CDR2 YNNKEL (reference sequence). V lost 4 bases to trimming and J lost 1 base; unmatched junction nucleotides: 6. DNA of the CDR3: TGTGCCAGCAGCCGCCGGGACAGGTTGTCCTACGAGCAGTACTTC. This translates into CASSRRDRLSYEQYF.

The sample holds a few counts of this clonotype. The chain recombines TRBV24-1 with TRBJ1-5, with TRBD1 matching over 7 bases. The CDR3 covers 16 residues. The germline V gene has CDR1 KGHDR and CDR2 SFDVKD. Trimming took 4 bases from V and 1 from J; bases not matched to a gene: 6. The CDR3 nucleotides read TGTGCCACCAGTGAGGGCAGGGGGAGCAGCAATCAGCCCCAGCATTTT. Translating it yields CATSEGRGSSNQPQHF.

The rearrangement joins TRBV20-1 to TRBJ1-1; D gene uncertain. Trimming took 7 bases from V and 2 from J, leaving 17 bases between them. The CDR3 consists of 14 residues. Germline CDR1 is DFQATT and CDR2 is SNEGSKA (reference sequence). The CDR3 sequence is CSVSMGNGNTEAFF. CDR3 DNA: TGCAGTGTTAGCATGGGTAATGGAAACACTGAAGCTTTCTTT.

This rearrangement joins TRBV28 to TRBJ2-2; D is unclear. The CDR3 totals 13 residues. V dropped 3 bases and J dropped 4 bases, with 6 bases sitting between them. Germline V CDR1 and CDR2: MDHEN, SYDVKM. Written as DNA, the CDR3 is TGTGCCAGCAGTTTCGGTGGCACCGGGGAGCTGTTTTTT. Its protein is CASSFGGTGELFF.

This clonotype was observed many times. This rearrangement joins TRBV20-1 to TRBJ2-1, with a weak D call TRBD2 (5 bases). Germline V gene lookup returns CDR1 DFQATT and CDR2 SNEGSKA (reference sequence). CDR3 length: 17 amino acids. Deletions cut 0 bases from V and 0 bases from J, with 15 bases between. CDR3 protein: CSARDRGAGGSYNEQFF. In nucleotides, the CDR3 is TGCAGTGCTAGAGATCGTGGCGCGGGTGGCTCCTACAATGAGCAGTTCTTC.

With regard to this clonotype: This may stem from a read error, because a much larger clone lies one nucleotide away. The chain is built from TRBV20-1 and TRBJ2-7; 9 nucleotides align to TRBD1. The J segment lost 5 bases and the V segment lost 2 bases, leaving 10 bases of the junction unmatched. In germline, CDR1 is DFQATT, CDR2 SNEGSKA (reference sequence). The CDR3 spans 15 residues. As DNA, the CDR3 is TGCAGTGCTAGAAATCCGGGACAGGGCCTCAACGAGCAGTACTTC. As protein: CSARNPGQGLNEQYF.

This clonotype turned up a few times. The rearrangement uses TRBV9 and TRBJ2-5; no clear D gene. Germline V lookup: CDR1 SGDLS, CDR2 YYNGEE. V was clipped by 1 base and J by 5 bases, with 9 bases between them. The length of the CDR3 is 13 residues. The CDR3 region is CASSVRLRETQYF. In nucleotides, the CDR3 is TGTGCCAGCAGCGTACGCCTCCGGGAGACCCAGTACTTC. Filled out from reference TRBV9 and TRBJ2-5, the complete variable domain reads DSGVTQTPKHLITATGQRVTLRCSPRSGDLSVYWYQQSLDQGLQFLIQYYNGEERAKGNILERFSAQQFPDLHSELNLSSLELGDSALYFCASSVRLRETQYFGPGTRLLVL.

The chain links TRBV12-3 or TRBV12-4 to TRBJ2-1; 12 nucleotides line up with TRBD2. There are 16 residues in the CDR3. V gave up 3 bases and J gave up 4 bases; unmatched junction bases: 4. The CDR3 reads CASSFEGTSGYNEQFF. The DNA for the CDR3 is TGTGCCAGCAGTTTCGAAGGGACTAGCGGGTACAATGAGCAGTTCTTC.

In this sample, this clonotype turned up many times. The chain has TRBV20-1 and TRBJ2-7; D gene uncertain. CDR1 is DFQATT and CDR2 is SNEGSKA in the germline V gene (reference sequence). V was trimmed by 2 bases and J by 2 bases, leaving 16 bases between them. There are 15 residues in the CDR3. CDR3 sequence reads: CSARPLREGTYEQYF. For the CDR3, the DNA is TGCAGTGCTAGACCCCTAAGGGAAGGCACCTACGAGCAGTACTTC.

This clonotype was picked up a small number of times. The CDR3 region is CASSLAGGPVDEQFF. The CDR3 DNA reads as TGTGCCAGCAGTTTAGCGGGAGGGCCGGTCGATGAGCAGTTCTTC. The chain has TRBV2 and TRBJ2-1, with 11 bases lining up with TRBD2. The CDR3 extends over 15 amino acids. V was pared by 5 bases and J by 8 bases, with 8 bases of the junction left unmatched. CDR1 is SNHLY, CDR2 FYNNEI, per germline.

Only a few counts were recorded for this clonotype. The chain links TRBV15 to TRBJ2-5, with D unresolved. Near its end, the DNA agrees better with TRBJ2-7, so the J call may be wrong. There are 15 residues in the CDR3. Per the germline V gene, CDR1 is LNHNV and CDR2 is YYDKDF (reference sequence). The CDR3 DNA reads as TGTGCCACCAGCCCGCCAGACCATAGCTCCTACGAGCAGTACTTC. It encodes CATSPPDHSSYEQYF.

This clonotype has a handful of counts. CDR3 bases: TGTGCCAGCAGTTACAGGGACGGCTATGGCTACACCTTC. Its protein product is CASSYRDGYGYTF. The V and J genes are TRBV12-3 or TRBV12-4 and TRBJ1-2, with a possible D match to TRBD1 (6 bases). Trimming removed 4 bases from V and 4 bases from J, with 10 bases in between. The CDR3 spans 13 residues.

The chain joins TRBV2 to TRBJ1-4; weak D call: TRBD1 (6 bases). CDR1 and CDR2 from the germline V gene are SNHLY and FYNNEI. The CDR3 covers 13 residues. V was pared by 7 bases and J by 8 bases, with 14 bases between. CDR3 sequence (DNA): TGTGCCAGCAATAGACAGGCCTTCGAAAAACTGTTTTTT. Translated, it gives CASNRQAFEKLFF.

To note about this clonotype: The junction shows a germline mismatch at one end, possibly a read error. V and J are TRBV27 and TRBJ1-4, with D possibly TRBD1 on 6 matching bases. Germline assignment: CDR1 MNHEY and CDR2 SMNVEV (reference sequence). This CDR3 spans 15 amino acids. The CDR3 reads CTSSRTPGADEKLFF. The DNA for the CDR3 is TGTACCAGCAGTCGGACGCCGGGGGCCGATGAAAAACTGTTTTTT.

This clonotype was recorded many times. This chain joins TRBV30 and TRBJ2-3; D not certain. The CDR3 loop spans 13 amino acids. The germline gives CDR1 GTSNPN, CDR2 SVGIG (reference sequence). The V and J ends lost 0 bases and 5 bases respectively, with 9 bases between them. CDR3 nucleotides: TGTGCCTGGAGTGTGAGTCCGGGAGATACGCAGTATTTT. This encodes CAWSVSPGDTQYF.

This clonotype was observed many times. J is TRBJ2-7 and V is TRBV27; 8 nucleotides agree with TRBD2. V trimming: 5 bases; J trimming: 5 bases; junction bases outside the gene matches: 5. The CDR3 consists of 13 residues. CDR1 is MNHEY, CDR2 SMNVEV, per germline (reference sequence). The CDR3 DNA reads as TGTGCCAGCAGTAGGAGCGGGAGCCACGAGCAGTACTTC. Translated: CASSRSGSHEQYF.

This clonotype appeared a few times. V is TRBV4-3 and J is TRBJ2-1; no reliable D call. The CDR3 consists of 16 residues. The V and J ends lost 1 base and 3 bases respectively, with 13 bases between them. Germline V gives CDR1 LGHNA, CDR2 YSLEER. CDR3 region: CASSQGSGPGYNEQFF. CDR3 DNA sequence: TGCGCCAGCAGCCAAGGCAGTGGGCCGGGCTACAATGAGCAGTTCTTC.

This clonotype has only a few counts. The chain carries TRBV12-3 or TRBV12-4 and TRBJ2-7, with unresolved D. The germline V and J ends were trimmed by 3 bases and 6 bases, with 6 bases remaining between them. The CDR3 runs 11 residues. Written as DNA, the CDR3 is TGTGCCAGCAGTTTTGAGGTCGAGCAGTACTTC. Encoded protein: CASSFEVEQYF.

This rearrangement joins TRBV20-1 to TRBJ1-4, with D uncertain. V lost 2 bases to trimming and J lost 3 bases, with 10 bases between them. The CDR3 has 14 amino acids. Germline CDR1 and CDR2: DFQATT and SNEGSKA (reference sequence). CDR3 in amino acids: CSARSNQPNEKLFF. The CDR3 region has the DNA TGCAGTGCTAGAAGTAATCAGCCTAATGAAAAACTGTTTTTT.

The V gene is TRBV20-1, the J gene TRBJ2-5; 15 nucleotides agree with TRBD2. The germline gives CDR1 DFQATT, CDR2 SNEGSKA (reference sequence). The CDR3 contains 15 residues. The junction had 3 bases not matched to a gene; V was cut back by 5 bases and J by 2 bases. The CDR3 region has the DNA TGCAGTGCTCACGGGACTAGCGGGAGGCAAGAGACCCAGTACTTC. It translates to CSAHGTSGRQETQYF.

CDR3 region: CASSYSRLAGDSYNEQFF. The CDR3 DNA sequence: TGTGCCAGCAGTTACAGTAGACTAGCGGGAGATTCCTACAATGAGCAGTTCTTC. V and J are TRBV6-5 and TRBJ2-1, with 12 bases fitting TRBD2. The CDR3 has 18 amino acids. The germline CDR1 and CDR2 sequences are MNHEY and SVGAGI. The V segment lost 2 bases and the J segment 1 base; nucleotides outside the gene matches: 6.

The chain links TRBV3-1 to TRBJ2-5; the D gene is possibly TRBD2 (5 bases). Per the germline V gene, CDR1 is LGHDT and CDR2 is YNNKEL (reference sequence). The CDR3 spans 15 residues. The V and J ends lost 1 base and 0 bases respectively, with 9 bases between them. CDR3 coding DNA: TGTGCCAGCAGCCAAGGAGGGTCCCACCAAGAGACCCAGTACTTC. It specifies CASSQGGSHQETQYF.

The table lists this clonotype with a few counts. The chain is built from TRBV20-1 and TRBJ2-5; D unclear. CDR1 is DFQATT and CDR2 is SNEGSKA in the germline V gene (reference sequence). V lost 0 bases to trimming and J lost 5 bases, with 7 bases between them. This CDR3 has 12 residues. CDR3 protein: CSARDKSETQYF. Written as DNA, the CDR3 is TGCAGTGCTAGAGATAAAAGTGAGACCCAGTACTTC.

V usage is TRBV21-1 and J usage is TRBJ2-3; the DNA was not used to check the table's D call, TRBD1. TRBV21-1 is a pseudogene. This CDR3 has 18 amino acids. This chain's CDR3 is CASSKAEPQGPLTDTQYF. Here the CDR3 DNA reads TGTGCCAGCAGCAAAGCAGAGCCACAGGGACCCCTCACAGATACGCAGTATTTT.